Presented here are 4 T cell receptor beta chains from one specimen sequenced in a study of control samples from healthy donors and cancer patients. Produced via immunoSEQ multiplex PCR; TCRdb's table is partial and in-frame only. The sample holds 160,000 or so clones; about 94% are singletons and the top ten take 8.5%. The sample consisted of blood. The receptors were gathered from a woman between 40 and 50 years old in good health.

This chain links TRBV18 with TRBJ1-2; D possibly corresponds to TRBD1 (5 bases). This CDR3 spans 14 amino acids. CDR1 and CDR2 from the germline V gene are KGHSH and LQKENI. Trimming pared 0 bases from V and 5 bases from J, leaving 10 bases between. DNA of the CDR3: TGTGCCAGCTCACCACCGTCGGGACCTTATGGCTACACCTTC. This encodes CASSPPSGPYGYTF.

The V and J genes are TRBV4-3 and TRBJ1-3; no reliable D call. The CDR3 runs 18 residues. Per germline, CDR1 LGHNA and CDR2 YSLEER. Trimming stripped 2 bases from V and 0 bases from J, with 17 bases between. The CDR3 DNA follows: TGCGCCAGCAGCCAACCCTTTAGTGCGGGAGCCTCTGGAAACACCATATATTTT. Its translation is CASSQPFSAGASGNTIYF.

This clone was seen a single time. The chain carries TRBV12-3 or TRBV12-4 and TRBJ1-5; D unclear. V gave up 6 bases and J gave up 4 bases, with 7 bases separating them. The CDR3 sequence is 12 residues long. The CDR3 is CASSSPNQPQHF. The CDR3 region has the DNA TGTGCCAGCAGCTCCCCTAATCAGCCCCAGCATTTT.

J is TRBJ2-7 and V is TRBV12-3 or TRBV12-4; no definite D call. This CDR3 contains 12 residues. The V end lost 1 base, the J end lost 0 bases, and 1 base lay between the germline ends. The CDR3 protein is CASSLVSYEQYF. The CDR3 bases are TGTGCCAGCAGTTTAGTCTCCTACGAGCAGTACTTC.